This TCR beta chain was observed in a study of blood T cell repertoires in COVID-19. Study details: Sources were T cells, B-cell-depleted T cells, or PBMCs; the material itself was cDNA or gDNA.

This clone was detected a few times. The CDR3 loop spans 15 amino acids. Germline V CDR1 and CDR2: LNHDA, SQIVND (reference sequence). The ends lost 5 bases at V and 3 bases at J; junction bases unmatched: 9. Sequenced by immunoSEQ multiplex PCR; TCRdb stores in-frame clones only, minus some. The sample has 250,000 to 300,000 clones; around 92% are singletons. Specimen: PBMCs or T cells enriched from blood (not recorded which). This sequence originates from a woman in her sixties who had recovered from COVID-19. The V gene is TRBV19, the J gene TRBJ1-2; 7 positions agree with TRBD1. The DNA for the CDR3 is TGTGCCAGTAGTGACGACCGGGACAGCCACTATGGCTACACCTTC. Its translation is CASSDDRDSHYGYTF. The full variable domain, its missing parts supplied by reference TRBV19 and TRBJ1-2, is DGGITQSPKYLFRKEGQNVTLSCEQNLNHDAMYWYRQDPGQGLRLIYYSQIVNDFQKGDIAEGYSVSREKKESFPLTVTSAQKNPTAFYLCASSDDRDSHYGYTFGSGTRLTVV.